This TCR beta chain comes out of a study of blood T cell repertoires in COVID-19. Germline V gives CDR1 SEHNR, CDR2 FQNEAQ (reference sequence). CDR3 length: 16 residues. V shed 5 bases and J shed 1 base, with 16 bases lying between them. Sequenced by immunoSEQ multiplex PCR; TCRdb stores in-frame clones only, minus some. The top ten hold less than 7.5% of the sample, which has about 200,000 clones, about 88% seen once. The source is a woman aged 40 to 50 who had recovered from COVID-19. This chain uses TRBV7-9 with TRBJ2-3, with D possibly matching TRBD2 (6 bases). Material: peripheral blood. The CDR3 protein is CASSPRGGSGTDTQYF. CDR3 coding DNA: TGTGCCAGCAGCCCCCGTGGGGGGAGTGGCACAGATACGCAGTATTTT.